Shown below are 14 T cell receptor beta chains from a single sample sequenced in a study of T cells in Graves' hyperthyroidism and ophthalmopathy. Researchers took RNA transcripts and amplified the TCR beta CDR3 regions from them. Researchers ran a first-round RT-PCR on the TCR CDR3 using the HTBI primer set. TCRdb ran MiXCR on the multiplex PCR reads and lists one entry per CDR3 protein. In the table there are 500,000 to 700,000 distinct CDR3 sequences, roughly a sixth of which are singletons. The sample taken for sequencing was blood. These receptors were obtained from a woman in her late teens or twenties with Graves' hyperthyroidism.

This clonotype was found many times. The chain carries TRBV7-8 and TRBJ1-1, with 11 bases identical to TRBD1. Germline lookup yields CDR1 SGHVS and CDR2 FQNEAQ. This CDR3 spans 15 amino acids. V shed 5 bases and J 6 bases; nucleotides not matched to a gene: 8. The CDR3 sequence: CASSPRDRGSAEAFF. CDR3 bases: TGTGCCAGCAGCCCGCGGGACAGGGGGAGCGCTGAAGCTTTCTTT.

The V gene is TRBV4-3, the J gene TRBJ2-6; D call uncertain. CDR1 is LGHNA and CDR2 is YSLEER in the germline V gene. The V and J ends lost 0 bases and 1 base respectively, with 7 bases between them. This CDR3 is 16 amino acids long. CDR3 residues: CASSQEWGSGANVLTF. CDR3 nucleotides: TGCGCCAGCAGCCAAGAGTGGGGATCTGGGGCCAACGTCCTGACTTTC.

This clonotype was seen many times. V usage is TRBV18 and J usage is TRBJ2-5; a possible D gene is TRBD1 (5 bases). Trimming pared 1 base from V and 1 base from J, leaving 7 bases between. CDR3 size: 14 residues. Germline V CDR1 and CDR2: KGHSH, LQKENI. Written as DNA, the CDR3 is TGTGCCAGCTCACCACGACAGACCCAAGAGACCCAGTACTTC. Its translation is CASSPRQTQETQYF.

This clonotype was observed many times. The V gene is TRBV4-3, the J gene TRBJ1-2; no clear D. The length of the CDR3 is 15 residues. V was clipped by 0 bases and J by 4 bases, with 12 bases between them. From germline, CDR1 is LGHNA and CDR2 YSLEER. This CDR3 reads CASSQDRRGPYGYTF. The CDR3 DNA follows: TGCGCCAGCAGCCAAGATCGACGAGGGCCCTATGGCTACACCTTC.

The table lists this clonotype with a few counts. The chain couples TRBV9 to TRBJ1-2, with 8 positions matching TRBD1. V shed 0 bases and J 4 bases; nucleotides not matched to a gene: 5. The CDR3 sequence is 15 residues long. Germline CDR1 is SGDLS and CDR2 is YYNGEE. The CDR3: CASSVGQGAAYGYTF. CDR3 sequence (DNA): TGTGCCAGCAGCGTAGGGCAGGGGGCCGCCTATGGCTACACCTTC.

About this clonotype itself: One base away lies a much larger clone, so this may be a sequencing read error. V is TRBV11-3 and J is TRBJ2-2, with unresolved D. V dropped 4 bases and J dropped 7 bases, with 16 bases sitting between them. The length of the CDR3 is 15 residues. Germline assignment: CDR1 SGHNT and CDR2 YENEEA. The CDR3 is CASSSGPWVGGELFF. The CDR3 coding sequence is TGTGCCAGCAGCTCAGGTCCATGGGTCGGCGGGGAGCTGTTTTTT.

This clonotype was picked up many times. The genes are TRBV20-1 and TRBJ1-5; a weak D match, TRBD1 (5 bases). This CDR3 contains 16 residues. V lost 4 bases to trimming and J lost 3 bases, with 19 bases between them. Germline-derived CDR1 and CDR2 are DFQATT and SNEGSKA (reference sequence). Written as DNA, the CDR3 is TGCAGTGCTATTACAGGTTCGGGGTCGGTCAATCAGCCCCAGCATTTT. This gives the protein CSAITGSGSVNQPQHF.

In its sample, this clonotype was seen many times. The CDR3 sequence is CAVKQGSRQETQYF. The CDR3 DNA sequence: TGTGCCGTGAAACAGGGGAGTAGACAAGAGACCCAGTACTTC. V is TRBV28 and J is TRBJ2-5; 7 positions match TRBD1. V lost 11 bases to trimming and J lost 2 bases; unmatched junction nucleotides: 11. Germline CDR1 is MDHEN and CDR2 is SYDVKM. This CDR3 contains 14 residues. The full variable domain, rest sourced from reference TRBV28 and TRBJ2-5, is DVKVTQSSRYLVKRTGEKVFLECVQDMDHENMFWYRQDPGLGLRLIYFSYDVKMKEKGDIPEGYSVSREKKERFSLILESASTNQTSMYLCAVKQGSRQETQYFGPGTRLLVL.

CDR3 in DNA: TGTGCCAGCAGCTTCAACTGGGACACCCCCTACAATGAGCAGTTCTTC. This sequence encodes CASSFNWDTPYNEQFF. This chain uses TRBV7-9 with TRBJ2-1, with D perhaps matching TRBD1 (6 bases). The CDR3 is 16 amino acids. Trimming took 3 bases from V and 2 from J, leaving 14 bases between them. CDR1 SEHNR and CDR2 FQNEAQ come from the germline V gene (reference sequence).

On this clonotype itself: It may be a read error: a sequence one base away is much more abundant. The V call is TRBV27, the J call TRBJ2-3, with 8 bases fitting TRBD2. This CDR3 has 14 residues. CDR1 is MNHEY, CDR2 SMNVEV, per germline (reference sequence). CDR3 amino acids: CVSSLQRESDTQYF. The CDR3 DNA sequence: TGTGTCAGCAGTTTACAGCGGGAGTCAGATACGCAGTATTTT.

The rearrangement joins TRBV5-6 to TRBJ2-1, with D perhaps assigned TRBD1 or TRBD2 (5 bases each). Germline CDR1 SGHDT, CDR2 YYEEEE. Between the trimmed V and J ends, which lost 1 base and 5 bases, there was a span of 13 bases. The CDR3 totals 15 residues. The CDR3 protein is CASSLYWQGHNEQFF. In DNA, the CDR3 is TGTGCCAGCAGCTTGTATTGGCAGGGACACAATGAGCAGTTCTTC.

Ten or more counts support this clonotype. The rearrangement links TRBV28 to TRBJ2-7; D is unresolved. The CDR3 covers 14 residues. The V gene lost 3 bases and the J gene lost 2 bases, with 11 bases spanning the gap. Germline-derived CDR1 and CDR2 are MDHEN and SYDVKM. The CDR3 DNA reads as TGTGCCAGCAGTTTTCGGCTTCAAACCTACGAGCAGTACTTC. Amino acid sequence: CASSFRLQTYEQYF.

This clonotype has a handful of counts. This chain uses TRBV3-1 with TRBJ2-7; 10 positions match TRBD2. Germline V CDR1 and CDR2: LGHDT, YNNKEL (reference sequence). This CDR3 comprises 15 residues. V lost 7 bases and J lost 1; bases outside the gene matches: 7. The CDR3 reads CASTSGTSASYEQYF. The CDR3, as DNA: TGTGCCAGCACCTCCGGGACTAGCGCGTCCTACGAGCAGTACTTC.

V and J are TRBV12-3 or TRBV12-4 and TRBJ1-5, with D possibly matching TRBD1 (6 bases). This CDR3 is built from 14 residues. Deletions cut 3 bases from V and 9 bases from J, with 15 bases between. The CDR3 nucleotides read TGTGCCAGCAGTTTGGGGGGGGGCCCAGGGCCCCAGCATTTT. Translation gives CASSLGGGPGPQHF.